One and the same sample provided the 24 T cell receptor beta chains below, sequenced in a study of Tregs in tolerant kidney transplant recipients. Repertoires were generated with immunoSEQ multiplex PCR, while TCRdb's copy carries only in-frame clones and drops some. The table has about 64,000 clones, 95% to 98% seen once. Sequenced material: Tregs from blood, taken before the transplant. Receptor source: a human donor who received a combined kidney and bone marrow transplant.

The sample holds one count of this clone. This sequence joins TRBV19 and TRBJ1-1; tentatively, D is TRBD1 (5 bases). Trimming shortened V by 7 bases and J by 3 bases, and 15 bases separated the two germline ends. In germline, CDR1 is LNHDA, CDR2 SQIVND (reference sequence). There are 14 residues in the CDR3. The CDR3 DNA reads TGTGCCAGTACCCCCAGGGCCAGATACACTGAAGCTTTCTTT. Encoded protein: CASTPRARYTEAFF.

A single count supports this clone. V usage is TRBV19 and J usage is TRBJ2-7; 9 bases are shared with TRBD1. The CDR3 sequence is 13 residues long. V lost 8 bases to trimming and J lost 6 bases; unmatched junction nucleotides: 8. Germline lookup yields CDR1 LNHDA and CDR2 SQIVND (reference sequence). CDR3 in amino acids: CASRPRQGGEQYF. The CDR3 DNA reads TGTGCCAGTCGTCCCAGACAGGGGGGCGAGCAGTACTTC.

The V gene is TRBV5-1, the J gene TRBJ2-2; TRBD2 aligns across 8 bases. The germline CDR1 and CDR2 sequences are SGHRS and YFSETQ. The CDR3 sequence is 16 residues long. Unmatched junction bases numbered 4, after V lost 0 bases and J lost 3 bases. Here the CDR3 reads CASSLATSGHTGELFF. The CDR3 nucleotides read TGCGCCAGCAGCTTGGCCACTAGCGGACACACCGGGGAGCTGTTTTTT.

This clone has a single count. The sample holds other DNA sequences that translate to the same CDR3. The chain recombines TRBV29-1 with TRBJ2-7; TRBD2 might be the D (5 bases). Trimming took 1 base from V and 4 from J, leaving 8 bases between them. This CDR3 region has 12 residues. The germline V gene encodes CDR1 SQVTM and CDR2 ANQGSEA. The CDR3 region is CSVEAGGYEQYF. The CDR3 DNA follows: TGCAGCGTTGAAGCAGGCGGGTACGAGCAGTACTTC.

The DNA of the CDR3 is TGTGCCAGCACCAGACTAGGATGGACAGGGAATTCACCCCTCCACTTT. Translation gives CASTRLGWTGNSPLHF. The gene calls are TRBV27 and TRBJ1-6; TRBD1 agrees at 8 bases. Germline V gene data show CDR1 as MNHEY and CDR2 as SMNVEV (reference sequence). This CDR3 has 16 amino acids. V was pared by 7 bases and J by 7 bases, with 12 bases of the junction left unmatched.

This clone has more than one count but fewer than ten. The chain couples TRBV9 to TRBJ2-1; 10 positions match TRBD2. Germline V gene lookup returns CDR1 SGDLS and CDR2 YYNGEE. Trimming removed 2 bases from V and 9 bases from J; junction bases left unmatched: 5. This CDR3 region has 14 residues. CDR3 protein: CASSVLAGDIEQFF. Written as DNA, the CDR3 is TGTGCCAGCAGCGTCCTAGCGGGGGATATTGAGCAGTTCTTC.

J is TRBJ2-3 and V is TRBV2; no clear D gene. The germline V gene has CDR1 SNHLY and CDR2 FYNNEI. V shed 3 bases and J shed 9 bases, with 13 bases lying between them. The CDR3 sequence is 13 residues long. The CDR3 nucleotides are TGTGCCAGCAGTGACATTCCAGGATTCACGCAGTATTTT. This translates into CASSDIPGFTQYF. The full variable domain, in which reference TRBV2 and TRBJ2-3 provide the parts outside the CDR3, is EPEVTQTPSHQVTQMGQEVILRCVPISNHLYFYWYRQILGQKVEFLVSFYNNEISEKSEIFDDQFSVERPDGSNFTLKIRSTKLEDSAMYFCASSDIPGFTQYFGPGTRLTVL.

The chain couples TRBV7-2 to TRBJ2-5, with 13 nucleotides matching TRBD2. CDR1 SGHTA and CDR2 FQGNSA come from the germline V gene. Trimming cost V 4 bases and J 1 base; bases outside gene matches: 3. This CDR3 is 16 amino acids long. CDR3 sequence reads: CASSYRTSGGQETQYF. As DNA, the CDR3 is TGTGCCAGCAGCTATAGGACTAGCGGGGGCCAAGAGACCCAGTACTTC.

This chain joins TRBV20-1 and TRBJ2-7; D is unresolved. The CDR3 runs 11 residues. Trimming removed 0 bases from V and 3 bases from J, with 3 bases in between. The V gene's germline CDR1 is DFQATT and CDR2 SNEGSKA (reference sequence). The CDR3 region has the DNA TGCAGTGCTAGAGAGTACTACGAGCAGTACTTC. Translated: CSAREYYEQYF.

This clone was found once. V is TRBV2 and J is TRBJ1-1; 8 positions agree with TRBD1. Germline V lookup: CDR1 SNHLY, CDR2 FYNNEI. Trimming at V came to 6 bases and at J to 0 bases, leaving 3 bases not matched to a gene. The CDR3 totals 14 residues. The DNA of the CDR3 is TGTGCCAGCAGAGACAGGGGCCTGAACACTGAAGCTTTCTTT. Encoded protein: CASRDRGLNTEAFF. Complete variable domain (other parts from reference TRBV2 and TRBJ1-1): EPEVTQTPSHQVTQMGQEVILRCVPISNHLYFYWYRQILGQKVEFLVSFYNNEISEKSEIFDDQFSVERPDGSNFTLKIRSTKLEDSAMYFCASRDRGLNTEAFFGQGTRLTVV.

The rearrangement joins TRBV6-1 to TRBJ2-1, with D perhaps TRBD2 (6 bases). The CDR3 spans 16 residues. The V end was cut by 3 bases, the J end by 0 bases, with 12 bases between. Germline V CDR1 and CDR2: MNHNS, SASEGT. The DNA of the CDR3 is TGTGCCAGCAGTGATGCGGGAATGAGCTCCTACAATGAGCAGTTCTTC. It encodes CASSDAGMSSYNEQFF.

V is TRBV7-9 and J is TRBJ1-2, with 8 nucleotides matching TRBD1. Germline V gene sequence: CDR1 SEHNR, CDR2 FQNEAQ (reference sequence). The ends lost 5 bases at V and 4 bases at J; junction bases unmatched: 12. CDR3 size: 16 residues. The CDR3 DNA follows: TGTGCCAGCAGCCCCCGTCCCGGGACAGGACCCTATGGCTACACCTTC. The encoded protein is CASSPRPGTGPYGYTF.

V usage is TRBV4-1 and J usage is TRBJ1-5; D unresolved. The CDR3 totals 14 residues. Germline values: CDR1 MGHRA, CDR2 YSYEKL. V gave up 0 bases and J gave up 7 bases, with 10 bases separating them. This chain's CDR3 is CASSQDEGFQPQHF. In nucleotides, the CDR3 is TGCGCCAGCAGCCAAGATGAGGGTTTCCAGCCCCAGCATTTT.

The gene calls are TRBV19 and TRBJ2-3; 10 bases fit TRBD2. The CDR3 loop spans 15 amino acids. Germline-derived CDR1 and CDR2 are LNHDA and SQIVND (reference sequence). The ends lost 5 bases at V and 1 base at J; junction bases unmatched: 3. CDR3 sequence: CASSALAGGTDTQYF. CDR3 sequence (DNA): TGTGCCAGTAGTGCCCTAGCGGGGGGCACAGATACGCAGTATTTT.

The CDR3 loop is CASSSGQHSGNTIYF. CDR3 sequence (DNA): TGTGCCAGCTCAAGCGGACAGCACTCTGGAAACACCATATATTTT. The chain has TRBV18 and TRBJ1-3, with D tentatively TRBD1 (6 bases). The CDR3 covers 15 residues. V lost 5 bases, J lost 0 bases, and 11 bases lay in between. Germline V gene data show CDR1 as KGHSH and CDR2 as LQKENI. Full variable domain (remainder filled in from reference TRBV18 and TRBJ1-3): NAGVMQNPRHLVRRRGQEARLRCSPMKGHSHVYWYRQLPEEGLKFMVYLQKENIIDESGMPKERFSAEFPKEGPSILRIQQVVRGDSAAYFCASSSGQHSGNTIYFGEGSWLTVV.

The chain has TRBV5-4 and TRBJ2-7, with 12 bases that match TRBD1. CDR3 length equals 15 residues. Germline assignment: CDR1 SGHNT and CDR2 YYREEE (reference sequence). The ends lost 4 bases at V and 4 bases at J; junction bases unmatched: 6. CDR3 residues: CASSPGTGGGYEQYF. The DNA for the CDR3 is TGTGCCAGCAGCCCGGGGACAGGGGGCGGATACGAGCAGTACTTC.

V and J are TRBV2 and TRBJ1-2; 7 bases map to TRBD1. With 3 bases clipped from V and 3 bases from J, the junction kept 10 bases outside the gene matches. The CDR3 sequence is 16 residues long. The germline CDR1 and CDR2 sequences are SNHLY and FYNNEI. The DNA of the CDR3 is TGTGCCAGCAGTGACCCCCGAAGGGGGACAGACTATGGCTACACCTTC. As protein: CASSDPRRGTDYGYTF.

This sequence joins TRBV27 and TRBJ2-5; 7 nucleotides align to TRBD2. This CDR3 comprises 16 residues. CDR1 is MNHEY and CDR2 is SMNVEV in the germline V gene (reference sequence). Unmatched junction bases numbered 10, after V lost 2 bases and J lost 4 bases. The CDR3 nucleotides are TGTGCCAGCAGTTTAACTAGCGCTAAATGGCGAGAGACCCAGTACTTC. This translates into CASSLTSAKWRETQYF.

This sequence joins TRBV6-1 and TRBJ1-1; no clear D. The CDR3 extends over 13 amino acids. Trimming took 10 bases from V and 1 from J, leaving 13 bases between them. CDR1 MNHNS and CDR2 SASEGT come from the germline V gene. CDR3 DNA sequence: TGTGCCACCGGTTCCAGACAGAACACTGAAGCTTTCTTT. Translation gives CATGSRQNTEAFF.

This sequence joins TRBV6-5 and TRBJ2-3, with D perhaps TRBD1 (5 bases). V was trimmed by 3 bases and J by 0 bases, leaving 10 bases between them. The CDR3 is 15 residues long. CDR1 and CDR2 (germline): MNHEY, SVGAGI. The CDR3 DNA is TGTGCCAGCAGTTATTCCAGACAGAGCACAGATACGCAGTATTTT. Its translation: CASSYSRQSTDTQYF.

In its sample, this clone was seen once. V gene TRBV15 combines with J gene TRBJ1-5; a possible D gene is TRBD1 (5 bases). Germline V CDR1 and CDR2: LNHNV, YYDKDF (reference sequence). Trimming shortened V by 2 bases and J by 6 bases, and 8 bases separated the two germline ends. CDR3 length: 13 residues. The CDR3 reads CATSRSRVQPQHF. DNA of the CDR3: TGTGCCACCAGCAGATCCAGGGTTCAGCCCCAGCATTTT.

CDR3 loop: CASSKGTSRYNEQFF. The CDR3 coding sequence is TGTGCCAGCAGCAAAGGGACTAGCAGATACAATGAGCAGTTCTTC. The rearrangement uses TRBV6-6 and TRBJ2-1; TRBD2 aligns across 9 bases. Per germline, CDR1 MNHNY and CDR2 SVGAGI (reference sequence). With 6 bases clipped from V and 4 bases from J, the junction kept 7 bases outside the gene matches. There are 15 residues in the CDR3.

The sample holds one count of this clone. V and J are TRBV7-2 and TRBJ1-6; a weak D match, TRBD1 (6 bases). CDR3 length: 16 amino acids. Per germline, CDR1 SGHTA and CDR2 FQGNSA. V was trimmed by 5 bases and J by 1 base, leaving 12 bases between them. The CDR3: CASSHPQGSYNSPLHF. CDR3 DNA sequence: TGTGCCAGCAGCCACCCACAGGGATCCTATAATTCACCCCTCCACTTT.

This chain joins TRBV5-4 and TRBJ2-7; 7 bases fit TRBD1. The CDR3 is 13 amino acids. V shed 5 bases, J shed 3 bases, and the junction held 5 bases outside the gene matches. Germline V gene lookup returns CDR1 SGHNT and CDR2 YYREEE (reference sequence). CDR3 coding DNA: TGTGCCAGCAGTCGTGACAGGGTCTACGAGCAGTACTTC. Its translation is CASSRDRVYEQYF.